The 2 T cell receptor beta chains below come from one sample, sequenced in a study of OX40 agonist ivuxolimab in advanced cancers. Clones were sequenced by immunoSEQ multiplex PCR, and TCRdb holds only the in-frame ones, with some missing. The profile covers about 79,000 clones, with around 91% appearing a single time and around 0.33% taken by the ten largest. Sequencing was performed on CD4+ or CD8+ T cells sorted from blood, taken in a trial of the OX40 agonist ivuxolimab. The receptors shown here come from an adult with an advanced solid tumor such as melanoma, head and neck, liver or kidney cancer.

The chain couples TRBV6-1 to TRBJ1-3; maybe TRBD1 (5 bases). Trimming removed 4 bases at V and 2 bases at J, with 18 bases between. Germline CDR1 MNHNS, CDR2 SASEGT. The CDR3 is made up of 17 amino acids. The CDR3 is CASSVQVRASAGNTIYF. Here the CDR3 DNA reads TGTGCCAGCAGTGTGCAGGTCAGGGCTTCTGCTGGAAACACCATATATTTT.

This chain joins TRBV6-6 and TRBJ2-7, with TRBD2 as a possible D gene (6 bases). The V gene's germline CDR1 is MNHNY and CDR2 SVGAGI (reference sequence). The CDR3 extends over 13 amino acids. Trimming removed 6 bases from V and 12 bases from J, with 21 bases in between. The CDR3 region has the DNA TGTGCCAGCAGACCCCGGGACTCCCTTATGGTGTACTTC. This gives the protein CASRPRDSLMVYF.